This T cell receptor beta chain was captured by sequencing in a study of CD8 T cells in ankylosing spondylitis (dated by TCRdb to about 2017). Context from the whole study: The study set out to find disease-linked TCR variants by profiling T cell receptor beta repertoires in ankylosing spondylitis patients and healthy donors. The full study cohort comprised 25 ankylosing spondylitis patients and over 95 healthy donors. Peripheral blood samples were taken, and synovial fluid was additionally collected from ankylosing spondylitis patients. Beyond this particular receptor, the publication reports: The disease-linked clones had a CD8+ phenotype and were found at relatively low frequencies in peripheral blood. Blood from ankylosing spondylitis patients appeared to be characterized by a TCR beta motif made up of seven or eight highly homologous amino acid variants. Significant enrichment of the disease-linked clones was reported in matched synovial fluid samples from ankylosing spondylitis patients. Some TCR beta motif variants had previously been reported in synovial fluid and blood of reactive arthritis patients, which suggested common disease-initiation mechanisms.

This clonotype has just a few counts. The antigen it binds to is not known. It has no much larger one-base neighbor in the sample; base qualities were not kept. Sequencing instrument: Illumina HiSeq 2500. Quantitative 5'-RACE with molecular barcodes was the method used to prepare the TCR beta libraries. The study's processing was this. To identify disease-linked TCR variants, a new computational method was used, one built on a probabilistic model of VDJ rearrangement. The public reads were reanalyzed by TCRdb: fastp trimming at Q25, MiXCR alignment, in-frame beta chains only. CDR3 protein sequences are deduplicated, and each keeps its most common genes and DNA. These V and J calls derive from TCRdb rather than the authors' analysis. This sample gives 270,000 or so distinct CDR3 sequences in total; 18% of them show up just once. The top ten clones comprise about a third of the sample. V and J are trimmed by 6 bases and 6 bases, and the gene matches miss 3 bases of the junction. CDR1 is given as MNHNS and CDR2 as SASEGT, both from the germline V gene. The CDR3 holds 14 amino acids from the cysteine to the phenylalanine. The read is trimmed to its CDR3 DNA, 42 bases read in frame from base 1.

The source material was blood, either unsorted or a sorted T cell fraction (not recorded which). The TCR sequence derives from a male donor with ankylosing spondylitis or in good health (not recorded which). The chain was built from TRBV6-1 and TRBJ2-2, with TRBD1 matching 11 junction bases. The CDR3 reads as follows: CASRPGQGAGELFF. The nucleotide sequence is given as TGTGCCAGCAGACCGGGACAGGGGGCCGGGGAGCTGTTTTTT.